This T cell receptor (beta chain) emerged from a study of CD8+CD57+ T cells in acquired aplastic anemia. Whoever was chosen for sequencing had shown CD8+CD57+ cell expansion by flow cytometry. Genomic DNA, the template, was used for profiling of the TCR beta VDJ and CDR3. A single record per CDR3 protein comes from TCRdb applying MiXCR to the reads. This repertoire shows roughly 240,000 distinct CDR3 sequences, more than 40% found once; its top ten account for 7.8%. The CDR3 has 16 amino acids. V lost 0 bases, J lost 3 bases, and 5 bases stayed unmatched. In germline, CDR1 is DFQATT, CDR2 SNEGSKA (reference sequence). This clonotype was picked up many times.

The chain has TRBV20-1 and TRBJ2-2; 9 bases are shared with TRBD2. The specimen sequenced was sorted CD4+, CD8+, or CD8+CD57+ T cells (not recorded which) from PBMCs. The TCR originated in a human donor with aplastic anemia. CDR3 sequence reads: CSARESQRGDTGELFF. The DNA for the CDR3 is TGCAGTGCTAGAGAGTCCCAGCGGGGGGACACCGGGGAGCTGTTTTTT.